The 13 T cell receptor beta chains below all came from one sample that was sequenced in a study of CD8 T cells in Susac syndrome. With random hexamers, roughly 0.45 to 1 ug RNA was reverse transcribed. Each CDR3 protein is one row after TCRdb ran MiXCR on the immunoSEQ multiplex PCR reads. This repertoire shows 200,000 to 300,000 distinct CDR3 sequences, roughly 95% found once; its top ten account for roughly 0.1%. Sequences were obtained from CD4+ T cells from PBMCs. These receptors all come from a human donor with Susac syndrome.

The V and J genes are TRBV20-1 and TRBJ2-3; D unclear. The CDR3 is 13 amino acids. Trimming cost V 5 bases and J 0 bases, with 9 bases left between them. CDR1 DFQATT and CDR2 SNEGSKA come from the germline V gene (reference sequence). The CDR3 DNA sequence: TGCAGTGCTCCCCGGGTGAGCACAGATACGCAGTATTTT. Encoded protein: CSAPRVSTDTQYF.

This clonotype appeared once. The chain joins TRBV29-1 to TRBJ2-1, with D possibly being TRBD1 or TRBD2 (5 bases each). The CDR3 contains 14 residues. The V gene's germline CDR1 is SQVTM and CDR2 ANQGSEA. The V gene lost 6 bases and the J gene lost 5 bases, with 17 bases spanning the gap. CDR3 sequence (DNA): TGCAGCGTGACGGCGTGGGACCGAAACAATGAGCAGTTCTTC. Its translation: CSVTAWDRNNEQFF.

This chain connects TRBV19 to TRBJ1-1; D not certain. This CDR3 has 15 amino acids. The germline CDR1 and CDR2 sequences are LNHDA and SQIVND (reference sequence). V was pared by 2 bases and J by 1 base, with 11 bases between. The CDR3 region is CASSITGNSNTEAFF. CDR3 bases: TGTGCCAGTAGTATAACGGGTAATTCGAACACTGAAGCTTTCTTT.

The CDR3 here is CSVEPRVAAEAFF. The CDR3 nucleotides are TGCAGCGTTGAACCCAGGGTGGCAGCTGAAGCTTTCTTT. The chain is built from TRBV29-1 and TRBJ1-1; TRBD1 might be the D (5 bases). There are 13 residues in the CDR3. The germline V gene encodes CDR1 SQVTM and CDR2 ANQGSEA. V was pared by 2 bases and J by 6 bases, with 13 bases between.

The chain recombines TRBV5-1 with TRBJ2-5; 9 positions match TRBD1. This CDR3 spans 16 amino acids. Germline-derived CDR1 and CDR2 are SGHRS and YFSETQ. After removal of 0 bases from V and 5 bases from J, the junction contained 8 bases not matched to a gene. CDR3 protein: CASSLGGTGNRETQYF. DNA for the CDR3: TGCGCCAGCAGCTTGGGAGGGACAGGGAACCGGGAGACCCAGTACTTC.

This clonotype was seen only once. The gene calls are TRBV20-1 and TRBJ2-3; TRBD2 matches at 14 bases. The CDR3 extends over 17 amino acids. V was pared by 6 bases and J by 6 bases, with 14 bases of the junction left unmatched. Germline CDR1 is DFQATT and CDR2 is SNEGSKA (reference sequence). In DNA, the CDR3 is TGCAGTGCATGCTACGACACCGGGACTAGCGGGAGCGATACGCAGTATTTT. This sequence encodes CSACYDTGTSGSDTQYF.

J is TRBJ1-1 and V is TRBV25-1; D unclear. CDR1 is MGHDK, CDR2 SYGVNS, per germline. The V and J ends lost 2 bases and 13 bases respectively, with 8 bases between them. The CDR3 runs 10 residues. CDR3 region: CASSEGSLFF. The CDR3 DNA is TGTGCCAGCAGTGAAGGTTCCCTTTTCTTT. Complete variable domain (other parts from reference TRBV25-1 and TRBJ1-1): EADIYQTPRYLVIGTGKKITLECSQTMGHDKMYWYQQDPGMELHLIHYSYGVNSTEKGDLSSESTVSRIRTEHFPLTLESARPSHTSQYLCASSEGSLFFGQGTRLTVV.

The V and J genes are TRBV20-1 and TRBJ2-5; no reliable D call. The CDR3 length is 13 residues. V was pared by 2 bases and J by 7 bases, with 14 bases between. Germline V gene lookup returns CDR1 DFQATT and CDR2 SNEGSKA (reference sequence). The CDR3 region is CSARRASLGTQYF. The CDR3 region has the DNA TGCAGTGCTAGAAGGGCTAGTCTAGGGACCCAGTACTTC.

The chain employs TRBV29-1 and TRBJ2-3, with 8 bases identical to TRBD2. The CDR3 covers 13 residues. J gave up 4 bases and V 6 bases, and 6 bases lay outside the gene matches. CDR1 is SQVTM, CDR2 ANQGSEA, per germline. The CDR3 loop reads CSVRTSQADTQYF. DNA for the CDR3: TGCAGCGTGAGGACTAGCCAGGCAGATACGCAGTATTTT.

V is TRBV25-1 and J is TRBJ1-2; D call uncertain. The germline V gene encodes CDR1 MGHDK and CDR2 SYGVNS. Trimming shortened V by 8 bases and J by 4 bases, and 14 bases separated the two germline ends. CDR3 size: 13 residues. CDR3 in DNA: TGTGCCAGCCAGAGGCCGGGCAGCTATGGCTACACCTTC. Its translation is CASQRPGSYGYTF.

The chain has TRBV3-1 and TRBJ2-5; TRBD1 might be the D (6 bases). The CDR3 has 15 amino acids. Looked up from germline, CDR1 is LGHDT and CDR2 is YNNKEL (reference sequence). The V and J ends lost 4 bases and 1 base respectively, with 13 bases between them. The CDR3 region is CASSPGARLQETQYF. In nucleotides, the CDR3 is TGTGCCAGCAGCCCAGGGGCTAGACTCCAAGAGACCCAGTACTTC.

The chain has TRBV30 and TRBJ2-7; no clear D gene. Deletions cut 3 bases from V and 2 bases from J, with 14 bases between. Per germline, CDR1 GTSNPN and CDR2 SVGIG (reference sequence). The CDR3 is made up of 14 amino acids. The CDR3 loop reads CAWRIRQSTYEQYF. The CDR3 DNA follows: TGTGCCTGGAGGATTCGGCAATCCACCTACGAGCAGTACTTC.

The J gene is TRBJ2-7, the V gene TRBV5-1; TRBD1 might be the D (5 bases). CDR1 and CDR2 from the germline V gene are SGHRS and YFSETQ. Deletions cut 0 bases from V and 0 bases from J, with 7 bases between. The CDR3 consists of 14 residues. CDR3 DNA sequence: TGCGCCAGCAGCTTGGTGGACACCTCCTACGAGCAGTACTTC. Translated: CASSLVDTSYEQYF.